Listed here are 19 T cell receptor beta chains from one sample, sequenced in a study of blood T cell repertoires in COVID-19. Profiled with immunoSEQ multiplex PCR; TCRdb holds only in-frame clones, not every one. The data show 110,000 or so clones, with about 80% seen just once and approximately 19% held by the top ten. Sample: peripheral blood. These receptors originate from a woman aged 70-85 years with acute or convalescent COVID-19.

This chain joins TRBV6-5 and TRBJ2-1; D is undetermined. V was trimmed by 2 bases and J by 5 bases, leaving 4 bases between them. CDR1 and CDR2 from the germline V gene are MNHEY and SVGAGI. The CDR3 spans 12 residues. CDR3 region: CASSYDNNEQFF. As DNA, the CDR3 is TGTGCCAGCAGTTACGACAACAATGAGCAGTTCTTC.

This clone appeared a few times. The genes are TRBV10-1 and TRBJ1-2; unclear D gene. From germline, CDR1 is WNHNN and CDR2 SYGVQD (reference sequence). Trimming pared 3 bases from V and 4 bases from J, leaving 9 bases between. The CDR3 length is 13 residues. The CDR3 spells CASSDSESYGYTF. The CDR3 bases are TGCGCCAGCAGTGATTCAGAAAGCTATGGCTACACCTTC.

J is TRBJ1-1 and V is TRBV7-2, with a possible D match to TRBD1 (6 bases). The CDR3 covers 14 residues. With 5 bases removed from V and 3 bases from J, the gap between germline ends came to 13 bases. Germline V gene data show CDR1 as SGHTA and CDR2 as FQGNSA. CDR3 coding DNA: TGTGCCAGCAGCCCACAGGGTGGGTACACTGAAGCTTTCTTT. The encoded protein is CASSPQGGYTEAFF.

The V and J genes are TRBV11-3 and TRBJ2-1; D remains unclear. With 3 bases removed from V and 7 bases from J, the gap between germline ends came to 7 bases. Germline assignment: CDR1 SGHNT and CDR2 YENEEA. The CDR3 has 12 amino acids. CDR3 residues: CASSFVANEQFF. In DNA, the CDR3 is TGTGCCAGCAGCTTCGTAGCAAATGAGCAGTTCTTC.

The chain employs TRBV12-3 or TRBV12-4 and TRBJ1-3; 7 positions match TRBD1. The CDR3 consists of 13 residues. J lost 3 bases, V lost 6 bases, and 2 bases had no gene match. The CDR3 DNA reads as TGTGCCAGCAGCTGGGACAGTGGAAACACCATATATTTT. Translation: CASSWDSGNTIYF.

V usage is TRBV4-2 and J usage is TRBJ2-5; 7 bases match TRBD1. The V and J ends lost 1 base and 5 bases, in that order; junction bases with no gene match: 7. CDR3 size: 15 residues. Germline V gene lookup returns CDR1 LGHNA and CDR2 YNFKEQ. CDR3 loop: CASSQGQGVWETQYF. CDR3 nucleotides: TGTGCCAGCAGCCAAGGGCAGGGGGTATGGGAGACCCAGTACTTC.

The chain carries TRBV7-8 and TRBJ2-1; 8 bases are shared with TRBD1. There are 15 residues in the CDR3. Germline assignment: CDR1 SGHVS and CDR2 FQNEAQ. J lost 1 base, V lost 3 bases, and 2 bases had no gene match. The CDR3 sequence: CASSLDRDSYNEQFF. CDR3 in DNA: TGTGCCAGCAGCTTGGACAGGGATTCCTACAATGAGCAGTTCTTC.

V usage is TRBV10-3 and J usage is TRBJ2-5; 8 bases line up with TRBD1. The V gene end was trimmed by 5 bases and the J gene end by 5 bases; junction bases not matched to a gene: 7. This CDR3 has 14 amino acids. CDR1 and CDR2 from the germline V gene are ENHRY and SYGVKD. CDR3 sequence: CAISQGQVLETQYF. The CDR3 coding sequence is TGTGCCATCAGTCAGGGACAGGTACTCGAGACCCAGTACTTC.

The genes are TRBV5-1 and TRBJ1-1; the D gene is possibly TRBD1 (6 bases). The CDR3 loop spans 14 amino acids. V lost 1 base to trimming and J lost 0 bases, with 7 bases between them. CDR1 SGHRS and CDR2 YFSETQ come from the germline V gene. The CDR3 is CASSLRQVNTEAFF. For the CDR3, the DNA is TGCGCCAGCAGCTTGAGACAGGTGAACACTGAAGCTTTCTTT. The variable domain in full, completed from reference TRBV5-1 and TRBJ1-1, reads KAGVTQTPRYLIKTRGQQVTLSCSPISGHRSVSWYQQTPGQGLQFLFEYFSETQRNKGNFPGRFSGRQFSNSRSEMNVSTLELGDSALYLCASSLRQVNTEAFFGQGTRLTVV.

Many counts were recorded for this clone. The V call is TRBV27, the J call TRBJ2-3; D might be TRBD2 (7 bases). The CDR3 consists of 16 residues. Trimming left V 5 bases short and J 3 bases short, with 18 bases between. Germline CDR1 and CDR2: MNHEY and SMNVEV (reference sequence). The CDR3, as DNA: TGTGCCAGCAGTCTCCGGACAGCAGCGGGGACAGATACGCAGTATTTT. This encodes CASSLRTAAGTDTQYF.

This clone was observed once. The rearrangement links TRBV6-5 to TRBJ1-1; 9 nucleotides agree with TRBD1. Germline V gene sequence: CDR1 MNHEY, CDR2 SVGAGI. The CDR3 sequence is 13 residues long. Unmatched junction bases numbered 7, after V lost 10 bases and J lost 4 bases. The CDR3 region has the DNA TGTGCCACCCCACAGGGGGCATTCACTGAAGCTTTCTTT. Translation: CATPQGAFTEAFF.

CDR3 protein: CASSLQTGSATDTQYF. The DNA for the CDR3 is TGTGCCAGCAGTCTCCAGACAGGGTCGGCCACAGATACGCAGTATTTT. The V gene is TRBV28, the J gene TRBJ2-3; TRBD1 matches at 7 bases. Germline-derived CDR1 and CDR2 are MDHEN and SYDVKM. V was pared by 5 bases and J by 2 bases, with 10 bases of the junction left unmatched. The CDR3 sequence is 16 residues long.

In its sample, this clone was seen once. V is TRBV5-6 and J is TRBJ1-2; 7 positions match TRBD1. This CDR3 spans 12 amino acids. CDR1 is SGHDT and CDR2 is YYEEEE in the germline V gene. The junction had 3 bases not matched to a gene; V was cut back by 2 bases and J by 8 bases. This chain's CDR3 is CASSFDRVGYTF. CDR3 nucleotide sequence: TGTGCCAGCAGCTTCGACAGGGTCGGCTACACCTTC.

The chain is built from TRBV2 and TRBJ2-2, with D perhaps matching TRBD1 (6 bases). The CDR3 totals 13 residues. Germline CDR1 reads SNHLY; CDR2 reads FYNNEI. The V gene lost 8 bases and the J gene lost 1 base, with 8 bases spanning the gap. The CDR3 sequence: CASLGGNTGELFF. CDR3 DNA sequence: TGTGCCAGCTTAGGGGGGAACACCGGGGAGCTGTTTTTT.

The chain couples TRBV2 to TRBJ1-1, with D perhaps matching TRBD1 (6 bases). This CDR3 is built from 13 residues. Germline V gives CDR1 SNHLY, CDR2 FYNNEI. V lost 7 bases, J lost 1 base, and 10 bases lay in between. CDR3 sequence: CASTGDTNTEAFF. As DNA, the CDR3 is TGTGCCAGCACTGGGGACACGAACACTGAAGCTTTCTTT.

CDR3 nucleotide sequence: TGTGCCAGCCGTCTAACGACAGGGCGGCAAGAGACCCAGTACTTC. Encoded protein: CASRLTTGRQETQYF. The chain has TRBV2 and TRBJ2-5, with 7 bases lining up with TRBD1. V was clipped by 8 bases and J by 2 bases; unmatched bases: 11. The CDR3 has 15 amino acids. Per germline, CDR1 SNHLY and CDR2 FYNNEI.

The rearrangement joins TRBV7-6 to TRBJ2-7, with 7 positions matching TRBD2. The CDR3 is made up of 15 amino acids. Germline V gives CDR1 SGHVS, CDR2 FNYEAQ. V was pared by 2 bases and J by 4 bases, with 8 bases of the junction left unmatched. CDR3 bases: TGTGCCAGCAGCTTATCCCAGGGAGGGGAGTACGAGCAGTACTTC. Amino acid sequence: CASSLSQGGEYEQYF.

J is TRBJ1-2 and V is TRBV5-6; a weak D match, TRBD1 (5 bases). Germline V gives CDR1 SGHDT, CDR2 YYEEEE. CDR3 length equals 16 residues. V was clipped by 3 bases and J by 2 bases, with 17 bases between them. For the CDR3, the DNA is TGTGCCAGCAGCTGGAGGGACGGGGGGACCAACTATGGCTACACCTTC. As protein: CASSWRDGGTNYGYTF.

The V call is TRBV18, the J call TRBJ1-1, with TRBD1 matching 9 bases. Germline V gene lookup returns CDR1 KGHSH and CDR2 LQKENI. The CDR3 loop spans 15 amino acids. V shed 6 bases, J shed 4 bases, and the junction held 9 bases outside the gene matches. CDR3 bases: TGTGCCAGCTCGCGGGACAGGGCCCAGACCACTGAAGCTTTCTTT. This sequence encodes CASSRDRAQTTEAFF.